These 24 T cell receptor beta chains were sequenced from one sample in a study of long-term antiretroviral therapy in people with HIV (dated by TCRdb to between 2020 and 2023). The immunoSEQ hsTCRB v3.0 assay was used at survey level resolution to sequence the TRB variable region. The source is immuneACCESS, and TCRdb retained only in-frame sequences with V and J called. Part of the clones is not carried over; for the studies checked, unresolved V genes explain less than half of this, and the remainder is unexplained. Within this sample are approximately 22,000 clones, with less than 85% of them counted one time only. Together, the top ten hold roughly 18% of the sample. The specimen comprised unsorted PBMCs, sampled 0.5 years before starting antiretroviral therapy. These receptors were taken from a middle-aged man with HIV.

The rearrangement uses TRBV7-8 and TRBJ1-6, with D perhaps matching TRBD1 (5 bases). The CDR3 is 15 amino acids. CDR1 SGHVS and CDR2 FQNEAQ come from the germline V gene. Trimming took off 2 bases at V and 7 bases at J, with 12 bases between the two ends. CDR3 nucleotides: TGTGCCAGCAGCTTATTGGGAGGGGACAATTCACCCCTCCACTTT. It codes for CASSLLGGDNSPLHF.

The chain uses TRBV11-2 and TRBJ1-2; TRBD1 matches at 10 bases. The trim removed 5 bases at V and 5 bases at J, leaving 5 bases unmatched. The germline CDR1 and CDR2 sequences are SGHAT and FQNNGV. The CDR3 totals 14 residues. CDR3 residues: CASSKTGGGYGYTF. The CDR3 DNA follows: TGTGCCAGCAGCAAGACAGGGGGCGGGTATGGCTACACCTTC.

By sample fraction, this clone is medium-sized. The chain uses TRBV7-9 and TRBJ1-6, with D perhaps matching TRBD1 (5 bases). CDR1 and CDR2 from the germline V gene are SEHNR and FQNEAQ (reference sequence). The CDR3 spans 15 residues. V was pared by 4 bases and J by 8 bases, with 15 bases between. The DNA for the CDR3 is TGTGCCAGCAGCTGGACGGGGGGATTTGATTCACCCCTCCACTTT. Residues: CASSWTGGFDSPLHF.

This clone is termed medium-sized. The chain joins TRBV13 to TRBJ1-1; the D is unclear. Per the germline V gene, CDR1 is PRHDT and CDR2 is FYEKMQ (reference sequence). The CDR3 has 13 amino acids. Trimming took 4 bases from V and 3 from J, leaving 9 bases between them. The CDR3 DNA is TGTGCCAGCAGCTCGGAGGAGGACACTGAAGCTTTCTTT. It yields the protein CASSSEEDTEAFF.

CDR3 bases: TGTGCCAGCAGCTTAACCACGGCCCCTGGGGCAGATACGCAGTATTTT. It translates to CASSLTTAPGADTQYF. The gene calls are TRBV7-9 and TRBJ2-3; D is undetermined. The germline CDR1 and CDR2 sequences are SEHNR and FQNEAQ (reference sequence). Trimming cost V 2 bases and J 4 bases, with 16 bases left between them. The CDR3 runs to 16 residues.

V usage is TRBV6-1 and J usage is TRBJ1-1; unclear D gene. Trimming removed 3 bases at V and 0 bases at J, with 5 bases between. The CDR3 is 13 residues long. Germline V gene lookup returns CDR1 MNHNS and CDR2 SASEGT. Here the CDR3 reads CASSDLMNTEAFF. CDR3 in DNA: TGTGCCAGCAGTGACTTAATGAACACTGAAGCTTTCTTT.

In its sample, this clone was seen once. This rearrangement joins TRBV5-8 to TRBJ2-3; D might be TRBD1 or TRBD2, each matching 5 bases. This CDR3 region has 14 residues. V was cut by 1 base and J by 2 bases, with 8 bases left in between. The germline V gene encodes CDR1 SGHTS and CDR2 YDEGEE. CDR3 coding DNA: TGTGCCAGCAGCTTGCAGGGAGACACAGATACGCAGTATTTT. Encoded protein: CASSLQGDTDTQYF.

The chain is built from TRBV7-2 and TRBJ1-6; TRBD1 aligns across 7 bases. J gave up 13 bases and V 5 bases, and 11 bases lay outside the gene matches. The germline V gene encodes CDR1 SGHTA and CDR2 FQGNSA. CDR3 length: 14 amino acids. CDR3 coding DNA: TGTGCCAGCAGCCACAGGGGAGGGCGAGAGCCCCTCCACTTT. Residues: CASSHRGGREPLHF.

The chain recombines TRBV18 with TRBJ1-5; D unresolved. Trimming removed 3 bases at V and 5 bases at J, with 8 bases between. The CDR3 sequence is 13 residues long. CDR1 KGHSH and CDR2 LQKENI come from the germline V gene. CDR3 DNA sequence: TGTGCCAGCTCACCTCAGAGTTATCAGCCCCAGCATTTT. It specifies CASSPQSYQPQHF.

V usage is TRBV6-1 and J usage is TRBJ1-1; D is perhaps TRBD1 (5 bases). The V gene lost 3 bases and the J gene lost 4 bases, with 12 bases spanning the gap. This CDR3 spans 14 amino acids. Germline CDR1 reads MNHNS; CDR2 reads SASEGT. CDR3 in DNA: TGTGCCAGCAGTGAGTCAGGGTGGGCCACTGAAGCTTTCTTT. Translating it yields CASSESGWATEAFF.

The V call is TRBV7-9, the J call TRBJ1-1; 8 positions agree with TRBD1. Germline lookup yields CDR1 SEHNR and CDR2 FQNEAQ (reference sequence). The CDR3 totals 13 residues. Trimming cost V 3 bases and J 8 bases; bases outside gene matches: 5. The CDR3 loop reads CASSFPGTGEAFF. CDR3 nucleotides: TGTGCCAGCAGCTTCCCTGGGACAGGCGAAGCTTTCTTT.

The CDR3 is CASSVGGGPYNEQFF. The CDR3 DNA sequence: TGTGCCAGTAGCGTCGGGGGGGGACCCTACAATGAGCAGTTCTTC. The V gene is TRBV19, the J gene TRBJ2-1; 8 nucleotides agree with TRBD2. V trimming: 6 bases; J trimming: 2 bases; junction bases outside the gene matches: 6. The CDR3 totals 15 residues. CDR1 is LNHDA and CDR2 is SQIVND in the germline V gene (reference sequence).

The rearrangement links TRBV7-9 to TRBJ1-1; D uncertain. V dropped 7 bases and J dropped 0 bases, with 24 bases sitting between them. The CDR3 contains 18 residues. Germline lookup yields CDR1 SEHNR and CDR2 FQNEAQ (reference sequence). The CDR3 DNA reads TGTGCCAGCAACCCCTTACCCCGCGGAATAACCTTGAACACTGAAGCTTTCTTT. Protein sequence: CASNPLPRGITLNTEAFF.

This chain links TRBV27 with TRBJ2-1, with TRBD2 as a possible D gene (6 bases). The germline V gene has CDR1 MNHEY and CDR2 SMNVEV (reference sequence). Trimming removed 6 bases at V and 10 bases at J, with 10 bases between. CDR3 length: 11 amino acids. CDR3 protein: CASRVAGEQFF. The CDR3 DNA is TGTGCCAGCAGGGTGGCGGGAGAGCAGTTCTTC.

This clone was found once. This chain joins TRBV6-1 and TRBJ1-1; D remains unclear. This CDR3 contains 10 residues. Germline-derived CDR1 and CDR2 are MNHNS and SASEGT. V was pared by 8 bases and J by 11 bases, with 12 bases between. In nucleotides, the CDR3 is TGTGCCAGCTCTAATAAAGAGGCTTTCTTT. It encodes CASSNKEAFF.

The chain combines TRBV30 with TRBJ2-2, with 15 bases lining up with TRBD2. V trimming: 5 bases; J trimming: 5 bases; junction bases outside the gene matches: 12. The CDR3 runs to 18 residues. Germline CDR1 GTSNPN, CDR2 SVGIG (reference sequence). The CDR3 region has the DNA TGTGCCTGGGAGAACACGGGACTAGCGGGGGGTAGGACCGGGGAGCTGTTTTTT. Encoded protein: CAWENTGLAGGRTGELFF.

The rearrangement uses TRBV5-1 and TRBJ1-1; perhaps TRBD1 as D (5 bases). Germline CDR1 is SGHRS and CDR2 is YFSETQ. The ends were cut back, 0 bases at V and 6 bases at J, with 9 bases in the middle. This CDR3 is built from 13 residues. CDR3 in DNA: TGCGCCAGCAGCTTGGCCGAGACAGCTGAAGCTTTCTTT. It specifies CASSLAETAEAFF.

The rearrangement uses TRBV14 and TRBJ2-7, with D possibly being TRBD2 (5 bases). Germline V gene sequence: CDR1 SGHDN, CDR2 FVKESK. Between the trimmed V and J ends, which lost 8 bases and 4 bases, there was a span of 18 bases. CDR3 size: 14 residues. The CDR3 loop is CASSPGNRRYEQYF. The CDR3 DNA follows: TGTGCCAGCTCCCCGGGGAACCGCCGGTACGAGCAGTACTTC.

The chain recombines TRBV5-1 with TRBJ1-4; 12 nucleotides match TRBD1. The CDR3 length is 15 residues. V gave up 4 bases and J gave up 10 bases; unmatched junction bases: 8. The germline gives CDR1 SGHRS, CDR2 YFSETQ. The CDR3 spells CASSPEGTGGLKLFF. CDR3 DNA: TGCGCCAGCAGCCCGGAGGGGACAGGGGGCTTAAAACTGTTTTTT.

The CDR3 bases are TGCGCCAGCAGCTTGGAAGCAGGTTCTGGAAACACCATATATTTT. It codes for CASSLEAGSGNTIYF. J is TRBJ1-3 and V is TRBV5-1; D is ambiguous. Germline V gene lookup returns CDR1 SGHRS and CDR2 YFSETQ. There are 15 residues in the CDR3. Trimming took 0 bases from V and 1 from J, leaving 8 bases between them.

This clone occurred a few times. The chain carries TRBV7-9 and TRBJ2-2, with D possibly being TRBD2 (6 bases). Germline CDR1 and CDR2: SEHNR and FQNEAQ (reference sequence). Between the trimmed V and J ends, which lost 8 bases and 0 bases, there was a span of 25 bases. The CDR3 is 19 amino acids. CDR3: CASGGTPGVATTNTGELFF. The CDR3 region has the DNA TGTGCCAGCGGGGGGACCCCGGGAGTAGCGACAACGAACACCGGGGAGCTGTTTTTT.

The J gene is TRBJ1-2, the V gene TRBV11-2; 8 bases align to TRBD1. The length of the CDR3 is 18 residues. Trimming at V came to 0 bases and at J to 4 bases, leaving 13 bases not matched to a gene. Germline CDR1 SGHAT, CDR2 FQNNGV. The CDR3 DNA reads TGTGCCAGCAGCTTAGATTTCGGGACAGGCTCCCTCACCTATGGCTACACCTTC. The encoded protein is CASSLDFGTGSLTYGYTF.

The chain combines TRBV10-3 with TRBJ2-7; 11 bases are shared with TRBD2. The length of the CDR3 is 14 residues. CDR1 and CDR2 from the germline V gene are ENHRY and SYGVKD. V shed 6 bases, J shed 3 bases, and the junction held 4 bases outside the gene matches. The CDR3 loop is CAIRTSGEIYEQYF. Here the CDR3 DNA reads TGTGCCATCAGGACTAGCGGGGAGATCTACGAGCAGTACTTC.

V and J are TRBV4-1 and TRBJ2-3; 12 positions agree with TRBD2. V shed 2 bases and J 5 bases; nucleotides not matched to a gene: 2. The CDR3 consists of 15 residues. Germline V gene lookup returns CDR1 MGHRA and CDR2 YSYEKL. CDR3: CASSQTGLAGDTQYF. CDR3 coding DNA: TGCGCCAGCAGCCAAACGGGACTAGCGGGAGATACGCAGTATTTT.